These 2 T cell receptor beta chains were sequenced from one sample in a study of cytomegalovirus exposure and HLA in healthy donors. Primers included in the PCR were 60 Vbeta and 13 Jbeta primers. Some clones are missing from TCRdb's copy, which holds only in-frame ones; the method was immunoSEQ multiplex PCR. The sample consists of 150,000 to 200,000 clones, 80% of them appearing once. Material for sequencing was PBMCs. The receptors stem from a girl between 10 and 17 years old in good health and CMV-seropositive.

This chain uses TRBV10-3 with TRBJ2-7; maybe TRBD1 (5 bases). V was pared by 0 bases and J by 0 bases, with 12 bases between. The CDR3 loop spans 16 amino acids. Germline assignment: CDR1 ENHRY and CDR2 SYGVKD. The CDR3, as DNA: TGTGCCATCAGTGAGTCGGGGCCCGGTACCTCCTACGAGCAGTACTTC. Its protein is CAISESGPGTSYEQYF.

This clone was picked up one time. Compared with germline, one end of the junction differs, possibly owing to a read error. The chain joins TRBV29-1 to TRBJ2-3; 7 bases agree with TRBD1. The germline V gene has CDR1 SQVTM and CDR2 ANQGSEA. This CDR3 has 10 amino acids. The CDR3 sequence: CSLSGTVPLF. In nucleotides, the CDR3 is TGCAGCCTTTCCGGGACAGTTCCACTTTTT.